The 32 T cell receptor beta chains in this list originate from one sample, sequenced in a study of Ad26.COV2.S vaccination and SARS-CoV-2 variants. The treatment: some 19 received Ad26.COV2.S at low or high dose, single or two shots; 5 received placebo; per-sample allocation not given. Sampling was performed 63 days after the first vaccine or placebo injection. Profiling relied on immunoSEQ multiplex PCR, and the TCRdb table lists in-frame clones only, not all of them. The table records 250,000 or so clones, approximately 90% of them present only once. The sequencing here drew on peripheral blood, taken in a trial of Ad26.COV2.S vaccine versus placebo. The receptor set was obtained from a person between 18 and 59 years old who received the Ad26.COV2.S COVID-19 vaccine or a placebo.

This clone turned up a few times. This chain uses TRBV6-2 or TRBV6-3 with TRBJ2-7; 13 positions match TRBD2. CDR3 length: 15 amino acids. Germline V gene sequence: CDR1 MNHEY, CDR2 SVGEGT. With V trimmed by 4 bases and J by 5 bases, 5 bases remained unmatched. CDR3 amino acids: CASSWTSGSRHEQYV. The CDR3 DNA is TGTGCCAGCAGTTGGACTAGCGGGAGTAGGCACGAGCAGTACGTC.

This clone was found once. This rearrangement joins TRBV4-3 to TRBJ2-1; possible D gene TRBD2, 5 bases. Germline CDR1 and CDR2: LGHNA and YSLEER. V dropped 3 bases and J dropped 4 bases, with 10 bases sitting between them. The CDR3 consists of 14 residues. The CDR3 loop is CASSHVGDYNEQFF. Here the CDR3 DNA reads TGCGCCAGCAGCCACGTCGGGGATTACAATGAGCAGTTCTTC.

The chain is built from TRBV4-3 and TRBJ2-1; D is possibly TRBD2 (7 bases). Germline V lookup: CDR1 LGHNA, CDR2 YSLEER. V dropped 1 base and J dropped 1 base, with 11 bases sitting between them. CDR3 size: 16 residues. The CDR3 loop reads CASSQAGGASYNEQFF. In DNA form, the CDR3 reads TGCGCCAGCAGCCAAGCTGGGGGGGCGTCCTACAATGAGCAGTTCTTC.

V is TRBV2 and J is TRBJ2-7; TRBD2 might be the D (6 bases). Germline V CDR1 and CDR2: SNHLY, FYNNEI. V shed 2 bases and J shed 3 bases, with 20 bases lying between them. The CDR3 is 17 amino acids. CDR3 nucleotide sequence: TGTGCCAGCAGTGAACTGGGTCGGGGGATGCCCCTCTACGAGCAGTACTTC. Its protein is CASSELGRGMPLYEQYF.

This rearrangement joins TRBV13 to TRBJ2-1; D perhaps matches TRBD2 (7 bases). The CDR3 contains 17 residues. Trimming stripped 0 bases from V and 4 bases from J, with 16 bases between. Looked up from germline, CDR1 is PRHDT and CDR2 is FYEKMQ (reference sequence). The CDR3, as DNA: TGTGCCAGCAGCTTAGGCCTCAGGGGAGGGCCTTACAATGAGCAGTTCTTC. Protein product: CASSLGLRGGPYNEQFF.

The chain combines TRBV9 with TRBJ1-1; D ambiguous. The CDR3 totals 14 residues. Trimming removed 0 bases at V and 4 bases at J, with 10 bases between. Per the germline V gene, CDR1 is SGDLS and CDR2 is YYNGEE. CDR3 coding DNA: TGTGCCAGCAGCGTAGCAGGAGAGGTCACTGAAGCTTTCTTT. Its translation is CASSVAGEVTEAFF. Together with reference TRBV9 and TRBJ1-1, the CDR3 gives the full variable domain: DSGVTQTPKHLITATGQRVTLRCSPRSGDLSVYWYQQSLDQGLQFLIQYYNGEERAKGNILERFSAQQFPDLHSELNLSSLELGDSALYFCASSVAGEVTEAFFGQGTRLTVV.

The chain recombines TRBV5-1 with TRBJ1-1; 9 nucleotides line up with TRBD1. CDR1 is SGHRS, CDR2 YFSETQ, per germline. V lost 7 bases to trimming and J lost 5 bases; unmatched junction nucleotides: 15. The CDR3 has 16 amino acids. CDR3 loop: CASRRLGGQGGTEAFF. In nucleotides, the CDR3 is TGCGCCAGCCGACGGTTGGGGGGACAGGGAGGAACTGAAGCTTTCTTT.

V is TRBV4-1 and J is TRBJ2-4, with D uncertain. Trimming stripped 1 base from V and 3 bases from J, with 10 bases between. The CDR3 consists of 15 residues. Germline assignment: CDR1 MGHRA and CDR2 YSYEKL. This chain's CDR3 is CASSQGFGGKNIQYF. The CDR3 nucleotides read TGCGCCAGCAGCCAAGGGTTCGGCGGCAAAAACATTCAGTACTTC.

J is TRBJ2-7 and V is TRBV29-1; no firm D call. The CDR3 runs to 12 residues. Trimming took off 4 bases at V and 6 bases at J, with 13 bases between the two ends. Germline CDR1 SQVTM, CDR2 ANQGSEA. DNA of the CDR3: TGCAGCGTTGCAGGATTCCAAGGCGAGCAGTACGTC. Amino acid sequence: CSVAGFQGEQYV.

The chain recombines TRBV7-8 with TRBJ2-5, with TRBD1 matching 11 bases. Germline CDR1 SGHVS, CDR2 FQNEAQ. The CDR3 extends over 14 amino acids. V trimming: 5 bases; J trimming: 4 bases; junction bases outside the gene matches: 3. The CDR3 loop reads CASSPGTGGETQYF. CDR3 nucleotide sequence: TGTGCCAGCAGCCCAGGGACAGGGGGAGAGACCCAGTACTTC.

This rearrangement joins TRBV19 to TRBJ1-1, with TRBD1 matching 12 bases. The ends lost 6 bases at V and 6 bases at J; junction bases unmatched: 2. CDR1 LNHDA and CDR2 SQIVND come from the germline V gene (reference sequence). The CDR3 is 13 amino acids. CDR3 bases: TGTGCCAGTAGGGGACAGGGGGCTCCTGAAGCTTTCTTT. Translated: CASRGQGAPEAFF.

The chain uses TRBV6-2 or TRBV6-3 and TRBJ2-7; 7 bases are shared with TRBD1. Trimming took 4 bases from V and 3 from J; bases not matched to a gene: 18. This CDR3 spans 18 amino acids. Germline loops: CDR1 MNHEY, CDR2 SVGEGT. CDR3 region: CASSSLGQDQKWGYEQYF. The DNA of the CDR3 is TGTGCCAGCAGTTCTTTAGGACAGGACCAAAAGTGGGGCTACGAGCAGTACTTC.

The chain combines TRBV5-8 with TRBJ1-5, with D unresolved. CDR3 length equals 15 residues. Germline lookup yields CDR1 SGHTS and CDR2 YDEGEE. V dropped 2 bases and J dropped 0 bases, with 9 bases sitting between them. The DNA for the CDR3 is TGTGCCAGCAGCTTTGAGGGTTATAGCAATCAGCCCCAGCATTTT. Its translation: CASSFEGYSNQPQHF.

The gene calls are TRBV7-9 and TRBJ2-3; 10 nucleotides agree with TRBD2. Germline V gives CDR1 SEHNR, CDR2 FQNEAQ (reference sequence). The CDR3 covers 14 residues. V was pared by 4 bases and J by 5 bases, with 3 bases of the junction left unmatched. The CDR3, as DNA: TGTGCCAGCAGCTCTAGCGGGAGAGGAGATACGCAGTATTTT. Protein: CASSSSGRGDTQYF. The whole variable domain, filled in from reference TRBV7-9 and TRBJ2-3, reads DTGVSQNPRHKITKRGQNVTFRCDPISEHNRLYWYRQTLGQGPEFLTYFQNEAQLEKSRLLSDRFSAERPKGSFSTLEIQRTEQGDSAMYLCASSSSGRGDTQYFGPGTRLTVL.

The rearrangement joins TRBV6-2 or TRBV6-3 to TRBJ2-1, with 11 nucleotides matching TRBD2. The CDR3 covers 13 residues. In germline, CDR1 is MNHEY, CDR2 SVGEGT. The junction had 8 bases not matched to a gene; V was cut back by 4 bases and J by 15 bases. CDR3 amino acids: CASSLAGGRMAFF. The CDR3 DNA is TGTGCCAGCAGTTTAGCGGGAGGGCGGATGGCGTTCTTC.

The chain employs TRBV7-9 and TRBJ2-5; 7 positions agree with TRBD2. The trim removed 1 base at V and 2 bases at J, leaving 7 bases unmatched. There are 16 residues in the CDR3. The germline CDR1 and CDR2 sequences are SEHNR and FQNEAQ (reference sequence). The CDR3 nucleotides read TGTGCCAGCAGCTTAGAGGGACTAATAAGACAAGAGACCCAGTACTTC. Encoded protein: CASSLEGLIRQETQYF.

This chain joins TRBV9 and TRBJ1-2; D perhaps matches TRBD1 (5 bases). The ends were cut back, 0 bases at V and 4 bases at J, with 13 bases in the middle. This CDR3 comprises 15 residues. CDR1 is SGDLS and CDR2 is YYNGEE in the germline V gene. CDR3 in amino acids: CASSVGQGPLYGYTF. CDR3 coding DNA: TGTGCCAGCAGCGTAGGGCAGGGCCCTCTCTATGGCTACACCTTC. Based on the CDR3 plus reference TRBV9 and TRBJ1-2, the full variable domain is DSGVTQTPKHLITATGQRVTLRCSPRSGDLSVYWYQQSLDQGLQFLIQYYNGEERAKGNILERFSAQQFPDLHSELNLSSLELGDSALYFCASSVGQGPLYGYTFGSGTRLTVV.

V gene TRBV2 combines with J gene TRBJ1-6; 10 bases line up with TRBD1. Germline trimming cut 6 bases from V and 7 bases from J; bases unmatched to any gene: 6. Germline V gene sequence: CDR1 SNHLY, CDR2 FYNNEI. The CDR3 totals 15 residues. This chain's CDR3 is CASRREGQGNSPLHF. The CDR3 nucleotides are TGTGCCAGCAGGAGGGAGGGACAGGGGAATTCACCCCTCCACTTT. The full variable domain, completed using reference TRBV2 and TRBJ1-6, is EPEVTQTPSHQVTQMGQEVILRCVPISNHLYFYWYRQILGQKVEFLVSFYNNEISEKSEIFDDQFSVERPDGSNFTLKIRSTKLEDSAMYFCASRREGQGNSPLHFGNGTRLTVT.

V usage is TRBV6-5 and J usage is TRBJ1-1; 7 bases fit TRBD1. Unmatched junction bases numbered 5, after V lost 6 bases and J lost 1 base. Germline V gene sequence: CDR1 MNHEY, CDR2 SVGAGI. The CDR3 has 14 residues. Here the CDR3 DNA reads TGTGCCAGCAGGAATACAGGGGAGAACACTGAAGCTTTCTTT. Its translation is CASRNTGENTEAFF.

This chain connects TRBV4-3 to TRBJ2-7; D not certain. The V end was cut by 2 bases, the J end by 1 base, with 15 bases between. This CDR3 has 16 amino acids. CDR1 LGHNA and CDR2 YSLEER come from the germline V gene. CDR3 bases: TGCGCCAGCAGCCAACACTTCTCGGACGGTTCCTACGAGCAGTACTTC. It is translated as CASSQHFSDGSYEQYF.

The rearrangement uses TRBV6-5 and TRBJ1-5; D not resolved. The CDR3 loop spans 14 amino acids. Germline V gene data show CDR1 as MNHEY and CDR2 as SVGAGI. The ends were cut back, 0 bases at V and 9 bases at J, with 12 bases in the middle. CDR3 sequence: CASSYSEFIGPQHF. The CDR3 DNA follows: TGTGCCAGCAGTTACTCGGAGTTTATTGGGCCCCAGCATTTT.

The J gene is TRBJ2-1, the V gene TRBV4-1; either TRBD1 or TRBD2 may fit D (5 bases each). Germline CDR1 and CDR2: MGHRA and YSYEKL. V was pared by 2 bases and J by 2 bases, with 13 bases between. The CDR3 spans 16 residues. CDR3 loop: CASSQPRDGAYNEQFF. CDR3 in DNA: TGCGCCAGCAGCCAACCTCGGGACGGTGCCTACAATGAGCAGTTCTTC.

The V call is TRBV5-1, the J call TRBJ2-5; 7 positions agree with TRBD1. With 0 bases clipped from V and 5 bases from J, the junction kept 4 bases outside the gene matches. The CDR3 loop spans 14 amino acids. CDR1 is SGHRS and CDR2 is YFSETQ in the germline V gene. The CDR3, as DNA: TGCGCCAGCAGCTTGGCAGGGGGTGTGGAGACCCAGTACTTC. It codes for CASSLAGGVETQYF.

The gene calls are TRBV2 and TRBJ2-3; TRBD1 matches 9 bases. The CDR3 spans 18 residues. V was clipped by 2 bases and J by 0 bases; unmatched bases: 9. The germline V gene encodes CDR1 SNHLY and CDR2 FYNNEI. The CDR3: CASSEIPLGTGSTDTQYF. CDR3 DNA sequence: TGTGCCAGCAGTGAAATCCCCCTCGGGACAGGGAGCACAGATACGCAGTATTTT.

J is TRBJ2-3 and V is TRBV20-1; D gene uncertain. Per germline, CDR1 DFQATT and CDR2 SNEGSKA (reference sequence). V gave up 4 bases and J gave up 8 bases, with 7 bases separating them. The CDR3 sequence is 10 residues long. CDR3 coding DNA: TGCAGTGCTAATGAAGCTACGCAGTATTTT. The encoded protein is CSANEATQYF.

This chain links TRBV13 with TRBJ2-3, with D possibly TRBD1 on 6 matching bases. Trimming took 5 bases from V and 1 from J, leaving 13 bases between them. CDR1 and CDR2 from the germline V gene are PRHDT and FYEKMQ (reference sequence). The CDR3 runs to 15 residues. The CDR3 coding sequence is TGTGCCAGCAGCCCCCAGGGGCGACGCACAGATACGCAGTATTTT. This sequence encodes CASSPQGRRTDTQYF.

The chain recombines TRBV4-3 with TRBJ2-1; 11 positions agree with TRBD2. Germline CDR1 LGHNA, CDR2 YSLEER. The CDR3 loop spans 19 amino acids. J lost 6 bases, V lost 0 bases, and 13 bases had no gene match. Here the CDR3 DNA reads TGCGCCAGCAGCCAAGACCGGTCGTTAGCGGGGGGGAAAAGCAATGAGCAGTTCTTC. This gives the protein CASSQDRSLAGGKSNEQFF.

The V gene is TRBV5-4, the J gene TRBJ2-1; TRBD1 aligns across 10 bases. The CDR3 extends over 14 amino acids. V shed 3 bases, J shed 8 bases, and the junction held 5 bases outside the gene matches. Germline V lookup: CDR1 SGHNT, CDR2 YYREEE (reference sequence). CDR3 DNA sequence: TGTGCCAGCAGCTGGACAGGGGGGTCCGATGAGCAGTTCTTC. It is translated as CASSWTGGSDEQFF.

This chain joins TRBV7-2 and TRBJ1-5; 8 bases agree with TRBD1. Germline V CDR1 and CDR2: SGHTA, FQGNSA. V lost 3 bases to trimming and J lost 7 bases; unmatched junction nucleotides: 5. This CDR3 is 14 amino acids long. The CDR3 loop is CASSFDRGGQPQHF. CDR3 nucleotides: TGTGCCAGCAGCTTCGACAGGGGTGGACAGCCCCAGCATTTT.

J is TRBJ2-7 and V is TRBV30, with D perhaps matching TRBD1 (6 bases). This CDR3 spans 12 amino acids. Trimming took 7 bases from V and 2 from J, leaving 12 bases between them. Germline CDR1 is GTSNPN and CDR2 is SVGIG (reference sequence). Written as DNA, the CDR3 is TGTGCCTCGACAGGCGATCCCTACGAGCAGTACTTC. Translation: CASTGDPYEQYF. Looking up the rest from reference TRBV30 and TRBJ2-7 gives the full variable domain: SQTIHQWPATLVQPVGSPLSLECTVEGTSNPNLYWYRQAAGRGLQLLFYSVGIGQISSEVPQNLSASRPQDRQFILSSKKLLLSDSGFYLCASTGDPYEQYFGPGTRLTVT.

The rearrangement joins TRBV30 to TRBJ1-1; D gene ambiguous. V was trimmed by 3 bases and J by 0 bases, leaving 8 bases between them. The germline CDR1 and CDR2 sequences are GTSNPN and SVGIG (reference sequence). The CDR3 has 13 residues. In DNA form, the CDR3 reads TGTGCCTGGAGCGTTGATGTGAACACTGAAGCTTTCTTT. It encodes CAWSVDVNTEAFF.

Comment on this clone: This same CDR3 is encoded by further DNA sequences in the sample. The chain uses TRBV6-6 and TRBJ1-5, with D tentatively TRBD1 (5 bases). The CDR3 contains 15 residues. V was cut by 2 bases and J by 4 bases, with 12 bases left in between. Germline loops: CDR1 MNHNY, CDR2 SVGAGI (reference sequence). The CDR3 DNA is TGTGCCAGCAGTTACGGGGGGAGCGGGAATCAGCCCCAGCATTTT. This codes for CASSYGGSGNQPQHF.